This T cell receptor beta chain was observed in a study of T-cell reconstitution after alpha-beta-depleted transplantation in children. Findings and caveats of the study: One year after transplant, T-cell counts and diversity came mostly from newly produced T cells. Certain patients had high TCRbeta diversity at day 60, and it came from recipient T cells and thymic progenitors that survived.

Unique molecular identifiers featured in how the TCRbeta library was prepared. TCRdb re-derived calls from the PCR reads in MiXCR, one entry per CDR3 protein. The table records roughly 310,000 distinct CDR3 sequences, 23% of them present only once. The V end lost 6 bases, the J end lost 2 bases, and 17 bases lay between the germline ends. This CDR3 is 16 amino acids long. This clonotype has just a few counts. What it binds is unknown. The sequenced sample was PBMCs, mostly from graft donor cells, obtained 180 days after TCRalphabeta/CD19-depleted stem cell transplant. The chain couples TRBV12-3 or TRBV12-4 to TRBJ2-1, with D tentatively TRBD2 (6 bases). This sequence originates from a male patient between 5 and 17 years old who had a stem cell transplant for acute lymphoblastic leukemia, so the T cells may come from the graft donor. CDR3 sequence reads: CASSRMTSDPYNEQFF. The CDR3 DNA is TGTGCCAGCAGCCGCATGACTAGTGATCCCTACAATGAGCAGTTCTTC.